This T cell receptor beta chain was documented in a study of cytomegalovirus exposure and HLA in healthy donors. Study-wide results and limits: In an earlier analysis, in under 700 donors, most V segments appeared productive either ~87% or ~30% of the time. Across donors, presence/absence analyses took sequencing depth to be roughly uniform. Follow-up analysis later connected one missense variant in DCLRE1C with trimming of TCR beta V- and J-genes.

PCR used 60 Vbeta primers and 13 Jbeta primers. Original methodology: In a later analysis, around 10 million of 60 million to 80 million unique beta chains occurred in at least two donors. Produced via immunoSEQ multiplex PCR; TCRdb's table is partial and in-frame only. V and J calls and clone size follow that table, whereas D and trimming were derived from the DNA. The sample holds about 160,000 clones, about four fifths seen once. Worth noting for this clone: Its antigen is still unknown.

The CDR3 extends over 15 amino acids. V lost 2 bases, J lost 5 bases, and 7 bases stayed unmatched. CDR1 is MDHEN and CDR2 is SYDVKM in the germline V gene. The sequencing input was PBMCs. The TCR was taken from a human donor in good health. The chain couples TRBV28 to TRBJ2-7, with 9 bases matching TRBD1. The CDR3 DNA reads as TGTGCCAGCAGTTTAAGGACAGGGGATAGAAACGAGCAGTACTTC. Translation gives CASSLRTGDRNEQYF.